Presented here are 19 T cell receptor beta chains from one specimen sequenced in a study of blood T cells in healthy people across ages. Then a second PCR, running roughly 7 to 11 cycles, was carried out with a sample-barcoded 5' primer and a J-beta primer mix. Each CDR3 protein gets one entry after TCRdb re-called the 5' RACE reads with MiXCR. The sample includes about 1.6 million distinct CDR3 sequences, roughly a third of them seen just once. The sequenced sample consisted of blood. The receptors originated from a woman under 40 in good health.

The chain links TRBV30 to TRBJ1-6, with D unclear. The CDR3 totals 11 residues. V dropped 4 bases and J dropped 8 bases, with 6 bases sitting between them. Looked up from germline, CDR1 is GTSNPN and CDR2 is SVGIG (reference sequence). The CDR3 DNA sequence: TGTGCCTGGACATCGGATTCACCCCTCCACTTT. Its protein is CAWTSDSPLHF. Looking up the rest from reference TRBV30 and TRBJ1-6 gives the full variable domain: SQTIHQWPATLVQPVGSPLSLECTVEGTSNPNLYWYRQAAGRGLQLLFYSVGIGQISSEVPQNLSASRPQDRQFILSSKKLLLSDSGFYLCAWTSDSPLHFGNGTRLTVT.

This rearrangement joins TRBV3-1 to TRBJ2-7, with D uncertain. The germline gives CDR1 LGHDT, CDR2 YNNKEL (reference sequence). Trimming took off 4 bases at V and 2 bases at J, with 18 bases between the two ends. The CDR3 is 16 residues long. Here the CDR3 DNA reads TGTGCCAGCAGCCCAACTCCCGGGCCCATAACCTACGAGCAGTACTTC. It specifies CASSPTPGPITYEQYF.

This clonotype was counted a few times. V gene TRBV28 combines with J gene TRBJ2-1; no clear D gene. This CDR3 comprises 12 residues. V lost 2 bases to trimming and J lost 8 bases, with 7 bases between them. Germline V gene data show CDR1 as MDHEN and CDR2 as SYDVKM. CDR3 DNA: TGTGCCAGCAGTTTAGGGGTGGATGAGCAGTTCTTC. It specifies CASSLGVDEQFF.

This clonotype was counted a few times. The chain uses TRBV19 and TRBJ2-7; D gene unclear. Germline V gene sequence: CDR1 LNHDA, CDR2 SQIVND (reference sequence). The CDR3 spans 13 residues. Trimming cost V 4 bases and J 3 bases, with 10 bases left between them. CDR3: CASSSRVLYEQYF. The CDR3, as DNA: TGTGCCAGTAGTAGCCGGGTTCTCTACGAGCAGTACTTC.

The rearrangement joins TRBV27 to TRBJ2-5; D not certain. This CDR3 has 14 residues. The germline CDR1 and CDR2 sequences are MNHEY and SMNVEV (reference sequence). Trimming removed 6 bases at V and 2 bases at J, with 13 bases between. Written as DNA, the CDR3 is TGTGCCAGCAGGCCCCTATTCCCTCAAGAGACCCAGTACTTC. It codes for CASRPLFPQETQYF.

This clonotype was picked up a small number of times. This sequence joins TRBV6-1 and TRBJ1-2; D is uncertain. Deletions cut 6 bases from V and 0 bases from J, with 11 bases between. The length of the CDR3 is 14 residues. The germline CDR1 and CDR2 sequences are MNHNS and SASEGT. This CDR3 is CASRSSGTNYGYTF. CDR3 in DNA: TGTGCCAGCAGGTCTTCGGGGACTAACTATGGCTACACCTTC.

CDR3: CSARQGTSGTLVQFF. The CDR3 DNA reads as TGCAGTGCTAGACAAGGGACTAGCGGGACCTTGGTGCAGTTCTTC. V is TRBV20-1 and J is TRBJ2-1; 13 bases match TRBD2. This CDR3 has 15 residues. With 2 bases clipped from V and 12 bases from J, the junction kept 10 bases outside the gene matches. Looked up from germline, CDR1 is DFQATT and CDR2 is SNEGSKA (reference sequence).

V and J are TRBV3-1 and TRBJ2-7, with D possibly TRBD2 on 6 matching bases. Per germline, CDR1 LGHDT and CDR2 YNNKEL (reference sequence). The CDR3 contains 14 residues. Trimming shortened V by 2 bases and J by 3 bases, and 11 bases separated the two germline ends. The CDR3 DNA is TGTGCCAGCAGCCAATCGTTGGGAGGCTACGAGCAGTACTTC. Amino acid sequence: CASSQSLGGYEQYF.

This clonotype appeared a few times. The chain employs TRBV9 and TRBJ2-7, with D possibly being TRBD1 (6 bases). The CDR3 has 15 amino acids. Deletions cut 0 bases from V and 2 bases from J, with 12 bases between. Germline CDR1 and CDR2: SGDLS and YYNGEE. The CDR3 DNA sequence: TGTGCCAGCAGCGTAGACTCGGGACACGCCTACGAGCAGTACTTC. Protein product: CASSVDSGHAYEQYF.

The chain is built from TRBV10-3 and TRBJ2-5; D remains ambiguous. V lost 0 bases and J lost 14, with 22 bases in between. In germline, CDR1 is ENHRY, CDR2 SYGVKD. This CDR3 is 15 amino acids long. The CDR3 bases are TGTGCCATCAGTGAGTCGGGATCCTTGGAAGAGACCCGATACTTC. This encodes CAISESGSLEETRYF.

This clonotype was seen a handful of times. The V call is TRBV11-1, the J call TRBJ2-7; D not resolved. Germline V gene sequence: CDR1 SGHAT, CDR2 FQDESV (reference sequence). The CDR3 sequence is 15 residues long. Trimming took off 5 bases at V and 3 bases at J, with 17 bases between the two ends. In DNA form, the CDR3 reads TGTGCCAGCAGCCCCCAGGATGTCCTTGGCTACGAGCAGTACTTC. Translation: CASSPQDVLGYEQYF. Full variable domain (rest looked up from reference TRBV11-1 and TRBJ2-7): EAEVAQSPRYKITEKSQAVAFWCDPISGHATLYWYRQILGQGPELLVQFQDESVVDDSQLPKDRFSAERLKGVDSTLKIQPAELGDSAMYLCASSPQDVLGYEQYFGPGTRLTVT.

The rearrangement uses TRBV2 and TRBJ2-5; D is undetermined. This CDR3 is built from 15 residues. Trimming took 7 bases from V and 4 from J, leaving 19 bases between them. Germline V CDR1 and CDR2: SNHLY, FYNNEI. The CDR3: CASTLWSPIGETQYF. CDR3 in DNA: TGTGCCAGCACCTTGTGGTCCCCAATCGGAGAGACCCAGTACTTC.

In the case of this clonotype: A much larger clonotype is one base distant, so this may be a read error. The rearrangement uses TRBV13 and TRBJ2-7, with D possibly being TRBD2 (5 bases). Germline V gene lookup returns CDR1 PRHDT and CDR2 FYEKMQ (reference sequence). The length of the CDR3 is 13 residues. DNA for the CDR3: TGTGCCGGCAGCCTCAGAGGGAACTACGAGCAGTACTTC. Translated: CAGSLRGNYEQYF.

This clonotype occurred many times. The J gene is TRBJ2-1, the V gene TRBV29-1, with TRBD2 identical over 8 bases. Germline CDR1 is SQVTM and CDR2 is ANQGSEA. This CDR3 region has 16 residues. Trimming cost V 0 bases and J 8 bases; bases outside gene matches: 12. In DNA, the CDR3 is TGCAGCGTTGAAGATGTGACTAGCGAAAGGGTGGATGAGCAGTTCTTC. Translating it yields CSVEDVTSERVDEQFF.

To note about this clonotype: At one boundary the junction diverges from the germline segment, which might be a read error. V and J are TRBV20-1 and TRBJ2-3; D is perhaps TRBD1 or TRBD2 (5 bases each). Germline CDR1 is DFQATT and CDR2 is SNEGSKA (reference sequence). The CDR3 consists of 14 residues. Here the CDR3 DNA reads TGCGGTGCCGGACGGCCTGGGGGATCTGATACGCAGTATTTT. Translated, it gives CGAGRPGGSDTQYF.

This sequence joins TRBV29-1 and TRBJ1-4; D gene unclear. In germline, CDR1 is SQVTM, CDR2 ANQGSEA. The V gene lost 2 bases and the J gene lost 5 bases, with 6 bases spanning the gap. The CDR3 covers 12 residues. CDR3 bases: TGCAGCGTTGAATCTGGGAATGAAAAACTGTTTTTT. Protein sequence: CSVESGNEKLFF.

A note on this clonotype: One end of the junction is discordant with germline, which a read error may explain. V and J are TRBV20-1 and TRBJ1-6; weak D call: TRBD1 (5 bases). CDR3 size: 14 residues. Germline CDR1 DFQATT, CDR2 SNEGSKA (reference sequence). The chain's CDR3 is CSALCRDYYSPLHF. CDR3 sequence (DNA): TGCAGTGCTCTCTGTCGGGACTATTATTCACCCCTCCACTTT.

V usage is TRBV6-1 and J usage is TRBJ1-4; D ambiguous. The CDR3 runs to 13 residues. V lost 7 bases, J lost 6 bases, and 12 bases lay in between. Per germline, CDR1 MNHNS and CDR2 SASEGT. The CDR3, as DNA: TGTGCCAGCAACCCGGACCTATATGAAAAACTGTTTTTT. Encoded protein: CASNPDLYEKLFF.

With regard to this clonotype: One junction end does not reproduce the germline sequence, and a read error may be involved. The chain recombines TRBV3-1 with TRBJ1-2; D remains ambiguous. Germline CDR1 and CDR2: LGHDT and YNNKEL (reference sequence). The CDR3 is 15 amino acids. CDR3 DNA sequence: TGTACCAGCAGCCAAGAAGGTGCTGGGTCGGGCGGCTACACCTTC. Protein: CTSSQEGAGSGGYTF.